This paragraph covers one T cell receptor beta chain sequence. Amplification targeted the TCR beta CDR3 regions, with RNA transcripts as the source material. RT-PCR was first run with HTBI primers, then multiplex PCR in a second round. One entry per CDR3 protein, called by TCRdb with MiXCR from the multiplex PCR reads. Of 650,000 to 900,000 distinct CDR3 sequences in the sample, roughly 40% are singletons; the top ten hold approximately 43%. This specimen comes from a study of Graves' ophthalmopathy and Graves' hyperthyroidism. The CDR3 length is 11 residues. CDR1 and CDR2 from the germline V gene are DFQATT and SNEGSKA (reference sequence).

Sample: peripheral blood. The TCR originated in an adult man with Graves' ophthalmopathy. The chain links TRBV20-1 to TRBJ1-5; 7 nucleotides agree with TRBD1. DNA for the CDR3: TGCTACGACAGGGACCCATCGCCCCAGCATTTT. Encoded protein: CYDRDPSPQHF.